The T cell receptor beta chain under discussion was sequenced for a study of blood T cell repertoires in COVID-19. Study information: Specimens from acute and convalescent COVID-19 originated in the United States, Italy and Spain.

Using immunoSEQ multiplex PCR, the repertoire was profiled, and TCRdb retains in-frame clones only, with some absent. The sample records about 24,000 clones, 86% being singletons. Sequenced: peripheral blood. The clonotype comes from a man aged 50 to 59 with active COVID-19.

The CDR3 DNA follows: TGTGCCAGAAGCTTCCCAGGGACAGGCGTCACTGAAGCTTTCTTT. This sequence encodes CARSFPGTGVTEAFF. This rearrangement joins TRBV7-5 to TRBJ1-1; TRBD1 is the table's D call and was not checked against the DNA. TRBV7-5 is tagged as a pseudogene. CDR3 length equals 15 residues.